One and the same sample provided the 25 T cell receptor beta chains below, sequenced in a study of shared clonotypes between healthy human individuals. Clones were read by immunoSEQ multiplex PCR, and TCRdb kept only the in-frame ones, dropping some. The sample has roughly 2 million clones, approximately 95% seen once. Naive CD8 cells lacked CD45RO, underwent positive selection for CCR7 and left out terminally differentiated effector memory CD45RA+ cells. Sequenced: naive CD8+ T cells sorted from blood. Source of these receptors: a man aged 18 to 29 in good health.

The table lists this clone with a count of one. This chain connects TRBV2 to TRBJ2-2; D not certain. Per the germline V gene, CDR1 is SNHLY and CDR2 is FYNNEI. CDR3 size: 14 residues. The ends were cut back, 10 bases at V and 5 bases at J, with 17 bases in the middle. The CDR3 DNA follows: TGTGCCATAGAGGACCGGCTCTATACCGGGGAGCTGTTTTTT. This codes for CAIEDRLYTGELFF.

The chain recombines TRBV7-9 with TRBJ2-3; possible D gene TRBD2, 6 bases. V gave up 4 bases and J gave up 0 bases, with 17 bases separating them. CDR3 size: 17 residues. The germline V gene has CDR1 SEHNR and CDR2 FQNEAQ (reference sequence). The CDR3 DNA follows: TGTGCCAGCAGCTCCTTCGGGAGAGAGGTTAGCACAGATACGCAGTATTTT. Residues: CASSSFGREVSTDTQYF.

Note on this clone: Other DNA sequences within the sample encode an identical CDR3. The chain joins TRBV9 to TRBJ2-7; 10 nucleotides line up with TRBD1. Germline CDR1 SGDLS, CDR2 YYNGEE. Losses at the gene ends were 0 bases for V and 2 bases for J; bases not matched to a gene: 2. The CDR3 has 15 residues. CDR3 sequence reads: CASSVATGGTYEQYF. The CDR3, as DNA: TGTGCCAGCAGCGTAGCGACAGGGGGCACCTACGAGCAGTACTTC. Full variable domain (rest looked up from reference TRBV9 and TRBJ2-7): DSGVTQTPKHLITATGQRVTLRCSPRSGDLSVYWYQQSLDQGLQFLIQYYNGEERAKGNILERFSAQQFPDLHSELNLSSLELGDSALYFCASSVATGGTYEQYFGPGTRLTVT.

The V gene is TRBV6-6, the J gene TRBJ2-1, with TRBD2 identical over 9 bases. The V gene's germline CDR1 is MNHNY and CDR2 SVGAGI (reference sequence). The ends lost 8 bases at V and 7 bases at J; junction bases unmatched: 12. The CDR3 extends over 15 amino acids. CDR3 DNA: TGTGCCAGCCACCTCTTAGCGGGAGAGGTGAATGAGCAGTTCTTC. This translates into CASHLLAGEVNEQFF.

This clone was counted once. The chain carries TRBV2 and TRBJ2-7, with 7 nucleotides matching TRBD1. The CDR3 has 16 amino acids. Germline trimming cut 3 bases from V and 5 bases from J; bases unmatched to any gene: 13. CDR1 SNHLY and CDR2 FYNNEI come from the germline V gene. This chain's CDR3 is CASSDRFETGHHEQYF. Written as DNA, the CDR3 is TGTGCCAGCAGTGATCGGTTCGAGACAGGGCACCACGAGCAGTACTTC.

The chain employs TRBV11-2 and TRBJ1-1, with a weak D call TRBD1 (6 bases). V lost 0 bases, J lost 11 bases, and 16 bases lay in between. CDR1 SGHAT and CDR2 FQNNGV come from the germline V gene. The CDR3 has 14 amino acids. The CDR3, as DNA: TGTGCCAGCAGCTTAGATCAGAGAGGGGGATGGGCTTTCTTT. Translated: CASSLDQRGGWAFF.

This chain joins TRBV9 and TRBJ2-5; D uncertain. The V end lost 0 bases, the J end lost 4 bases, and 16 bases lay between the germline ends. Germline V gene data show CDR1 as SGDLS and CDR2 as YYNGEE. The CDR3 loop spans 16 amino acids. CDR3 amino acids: CASSVGAETDGETQYF. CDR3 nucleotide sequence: TGTGCCAGCAGCGTAGGGGCAGAAACAGATGGAGAGACCCAGTACTTC.

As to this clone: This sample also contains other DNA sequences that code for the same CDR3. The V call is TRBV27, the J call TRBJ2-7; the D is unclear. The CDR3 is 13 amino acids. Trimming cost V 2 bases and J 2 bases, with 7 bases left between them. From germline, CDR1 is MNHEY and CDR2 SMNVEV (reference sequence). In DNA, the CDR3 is TGTGCCAGCAGTTTAGGCCCCCCCTACGAGCAGTACTTC. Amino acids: CASSLGPPYEQYF.

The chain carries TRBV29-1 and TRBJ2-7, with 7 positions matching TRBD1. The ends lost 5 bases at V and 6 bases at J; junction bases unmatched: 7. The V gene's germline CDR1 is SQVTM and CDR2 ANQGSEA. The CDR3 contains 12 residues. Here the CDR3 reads CSVTEQGTEQYF. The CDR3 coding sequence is TGCAGCGTTACCGAACAGGGGACCGAGCAGTACTTC.

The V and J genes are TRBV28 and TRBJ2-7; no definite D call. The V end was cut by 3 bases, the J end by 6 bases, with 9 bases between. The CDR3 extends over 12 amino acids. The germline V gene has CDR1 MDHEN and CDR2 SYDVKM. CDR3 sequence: CASSLWSREQYF. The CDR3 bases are TGTGCCAGCAGTTTGTGGTCTCGCGAGCAGTACTTC. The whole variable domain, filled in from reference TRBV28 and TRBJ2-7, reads DVKVTQSSRYLVKRTGEKVFLECVQDMDHENMFWYRQDPGLGLRLIYFSYDVKMKEKGDIPEGYSVSREKKERFSLILESASTNQTSMYLCASSLWSREQYFGPGTRLTVT.

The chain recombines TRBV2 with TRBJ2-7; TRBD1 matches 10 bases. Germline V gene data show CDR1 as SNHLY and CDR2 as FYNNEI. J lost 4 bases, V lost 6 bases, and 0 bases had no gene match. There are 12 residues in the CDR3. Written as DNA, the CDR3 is TGTGCCAGCAGGGGACAGGGGTACGAGCAGTACTTC. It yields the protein CASRGQGYEQYF.

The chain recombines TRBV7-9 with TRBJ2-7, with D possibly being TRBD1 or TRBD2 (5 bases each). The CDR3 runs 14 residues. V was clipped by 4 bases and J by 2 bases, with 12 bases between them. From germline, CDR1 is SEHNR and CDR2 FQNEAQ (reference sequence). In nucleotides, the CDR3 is TGTGCCAGCAGCTCGCCACGGGACCCCTACGAGCAGTACTTC. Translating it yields CASSSPRDPYEQYF.

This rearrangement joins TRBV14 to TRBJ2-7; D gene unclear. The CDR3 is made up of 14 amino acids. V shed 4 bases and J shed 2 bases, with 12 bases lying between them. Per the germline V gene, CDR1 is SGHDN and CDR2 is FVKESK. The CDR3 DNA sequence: TGTGCCAGCAGCCTGCTAGACGGACCCTACGAGCAGTACTTC. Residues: CASSLLDGPYEQYF.

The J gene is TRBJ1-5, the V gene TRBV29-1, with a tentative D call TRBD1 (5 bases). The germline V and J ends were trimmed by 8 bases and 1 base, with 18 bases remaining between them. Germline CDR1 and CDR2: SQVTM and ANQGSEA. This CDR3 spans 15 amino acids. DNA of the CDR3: TGCAGCTCAGGCAGCCCGGGGCCCAGCAATCAGCCCCAGCATTTT. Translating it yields CSSGSPGPSNQPQHF.

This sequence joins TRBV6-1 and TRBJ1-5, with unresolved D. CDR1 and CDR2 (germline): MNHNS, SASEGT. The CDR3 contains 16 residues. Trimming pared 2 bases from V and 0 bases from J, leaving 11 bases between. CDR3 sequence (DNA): TGTGCCAGCAGTGAATTCGGGCCCTATAGCAATCAGCCCCAGCATTTT. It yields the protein CASSEFGPYSNQPQHF.

DNA of the CDR3: TGTGCCAGCAGCTCCCTGCAGGGAGGGGCCTACAATGAGCAGTTCTTC. Its protein is CASSSLQGGAYNEQFF. This chain uses TRBV5-4 with TRBJ2-1, with 7 nucleotides matching TRBD2. CDR3 length: 16 residues. The V segment lost 3 bases and the J segment 2 bases; nucleotides outside the gene matches: 8. Germline V gene lookup returns CDR1 SGHNT and CDR2 YYREEE (reference sequence).

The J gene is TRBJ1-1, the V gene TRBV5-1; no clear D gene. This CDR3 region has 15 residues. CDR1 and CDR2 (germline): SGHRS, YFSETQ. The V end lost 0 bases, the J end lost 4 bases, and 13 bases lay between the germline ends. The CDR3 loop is CASSLALGMSTEAFF. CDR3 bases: TGCGCCAGCAGCTTGGCCCTGGGTATGAGCACTGAAGCTTTCTTT.

The CDR3 region has the DNA TGTGCCAGCAGCTACTCCGGGACGCAAACAGATACGCAGTATTTT. The encoded protein is CASSYSGTQTDTQYF. The rearrangement uses TRBV7-9 and TRBJ2-3, with D perhaps given as TRBD1 or TRBD2 (5 bases each). This CDR3 contains 15 residues. Germline CDR1 is SEHNR and CDR2 is FQNEAQ (reference sequence). V lost 4 bases and J 3 bases, leaving 14 bases between the germline ends.

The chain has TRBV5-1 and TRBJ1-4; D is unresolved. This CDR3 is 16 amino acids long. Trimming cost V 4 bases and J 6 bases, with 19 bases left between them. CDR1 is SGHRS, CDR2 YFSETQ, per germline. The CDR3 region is CASSIYDSTGYEKLFF. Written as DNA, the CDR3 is TGCGCCAGCAGCATCTACGACTCCACGGGGTATGAAAAACTGTTTTTT.

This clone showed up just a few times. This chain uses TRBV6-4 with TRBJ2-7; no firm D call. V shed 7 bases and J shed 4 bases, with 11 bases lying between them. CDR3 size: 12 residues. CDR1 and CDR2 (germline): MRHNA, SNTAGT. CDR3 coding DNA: TGTGCCAGCATCGTCCAGGTTTACGAGCAGTACTTC. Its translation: CASIVQVYEQYF.

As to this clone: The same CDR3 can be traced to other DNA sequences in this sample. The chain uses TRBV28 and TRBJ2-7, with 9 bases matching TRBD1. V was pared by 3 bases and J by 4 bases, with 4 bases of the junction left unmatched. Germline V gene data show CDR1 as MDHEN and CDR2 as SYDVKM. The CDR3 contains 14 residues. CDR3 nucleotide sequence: TGTGCCAGCAGTTTTTTACAGGGGGCTTACGAGCAGTACTTC. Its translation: CASSFLQGAYEQYF.

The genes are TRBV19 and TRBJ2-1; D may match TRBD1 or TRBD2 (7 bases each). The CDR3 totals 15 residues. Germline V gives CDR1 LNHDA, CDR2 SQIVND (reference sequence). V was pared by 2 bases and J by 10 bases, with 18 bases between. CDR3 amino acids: CASSILASQGGEQFF. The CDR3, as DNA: TGTGCCAGTAGTATATTGGCTAGCCAGGGGGGGGAGCAGTTCTTC.

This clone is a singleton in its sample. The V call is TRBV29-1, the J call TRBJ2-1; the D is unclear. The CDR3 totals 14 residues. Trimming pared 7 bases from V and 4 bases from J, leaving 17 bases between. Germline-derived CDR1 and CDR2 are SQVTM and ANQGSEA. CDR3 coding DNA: TGCAGCGCGGTGGGCGGCGACCCATACAATGAGCAGTTCTTC. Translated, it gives CSAVGGDPYNEQFF.

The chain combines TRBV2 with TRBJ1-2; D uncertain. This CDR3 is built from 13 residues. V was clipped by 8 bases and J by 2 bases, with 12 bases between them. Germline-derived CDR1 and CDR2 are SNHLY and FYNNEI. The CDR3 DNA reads TGTGCCAGCCCGGGAACGGCGAACTATGGCTACACCTTC. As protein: CASPGTANYGYTF.

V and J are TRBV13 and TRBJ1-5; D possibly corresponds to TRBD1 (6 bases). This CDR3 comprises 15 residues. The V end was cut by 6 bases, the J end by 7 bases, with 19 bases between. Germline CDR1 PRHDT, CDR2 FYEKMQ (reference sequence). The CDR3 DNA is TGTGCCAGCAGTTCCTACAGGGAAGGGAACCAGCCCCAGCATTTT. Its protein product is CASSSYREGNQPQHF.